The 8 T cell receptor beta chains below come from one sample, sequenced in a study of a mutant IDH1 vaccine in newly diagnosed glioma. Produced via immunoSEQ multiplex PCR; TCRdb's table is partial and in-frame only. The sample has 60,000 to 85,000 clones, approximately 85% seen once; the top ten hold 0.7% to 0.95%. Time point in this sample: week 23, last vaccination. Doses of 300 ug of mutant IDH1 20-mer peptide were given with topical imiquimod. No cognate antigen is known for these TCRs. This specimen was PBMCs, taken from a glioma patient whose treatment included an IDH1 peptide vaccine. The receptors stem from a woman in her 50s with glioma.

This chain joins TRBV9 and TRBJ2-1; TRBD1 matches at 9 bases. Germline V gene lookup returns CDR1 SGDLS and CDR2 YYNGEE. The CDR3 loop spans 15 amino acids. The V gene end was trimmed by 4 bases and the J gene end by 8 bases; junction bases not matched to a gene: 10. The CDR3 spells CASSKIGTGIDEQFF. Written as DNA, the CDR3 is TGTGCCAGCAGCAAAATTGGGACAGGGATCGATGAGCAGTTCTTC.

The chain couples TRBV5-8 to TRBJ1-6, with unresolved D. Germline values: CDR1 SGHTS, CDR2 YDEGEE. The V and J ends lost 6 bases and 5 bases respectively, with 9 bases between them. CDR3 size: 13 residues. In DNA form, the CDR3 reads TGTGCCAGCAAGGCGGCAGATAATTCACCCCTCCACTTT. Translated, it gives CASKAADNSPLHF.

In the case of this clone: Other DNA sequences of this sample code for an identical CDR3. This chain links TRBV2 with TRBJ1-5; D not resolved. There are 13 residues in the CDR3. V was pared by 6 bases and J by 0 bases, with 6 bases between. Germline-derived CDR1 and CDR2 are SNHLY and FYNNEI. CDR3 residues: CASRRDSNQPQHF. The CDR3 bases are TGTGCCAGCAGAAGGGATAGCAATCAGCCCCAGCATTTT.

This sequence joins TRBV9 and TRBJ2-1, with 7 bases aligning to TRBD1. Germline V CDR1 and CDR2: SGDLS, YYNGEE. The CDR3 length is 15 residues. With V trimmed by 2 bases and J by 4 bases, 6 bases remained unmatched. CDR3 nucleotide sequence: TGTGCCAGCAGCGTTACAGGGGACCAGTACAATGAGCAGTTCTTC. It translates to CASSVTGDQYNEQFF.

The chain employs TRBV13 and TRBJ2-3; possibly TRBD2 for D (6 bases). With 6 bases removed from V and 1 base from J, the gap between germline ends came to 14 bases. This CDR3 has 15 residues. Germline V gene data show CDR1 as PRHDT and CDR2 as FYEKMQ (reference sequence). The CDR3 region has the DNA TGTGCCAGCAGGGCGGAGGGAGCGGGCACAGATACGCAGTATTTT. Encoded protein: CASRAEGAGTDTQYF.

V usage is TRBV7-8 and J usage is TRBJ2-2, with D perhaps given as TRBD1 or TRBD2 (5 bases each). Germline lookup yields CDR1 SGHVS and CDR2 FQNEAQ. Trimming took off 2 bases at V and 7 bases at J, with 17 bases between the two ends. The CDR3 contains 16 residues. CDR3 amino acids: CASSLSVGGSNGELFF. In nucleotides, the CDR3 is TGTGCCAGCAGCTTAAGTGTTGGGGGTAGCAACGGGGAGCTGTTTTTT.

This chain links TRBV28 with TRBJ1-1, with TRBD1 as a possible D gene (6 bases). The length of the CDR3 is 15 residues. V was shortened by 8 bases and J by 5 bases, with 21 bases between the two germline ends. Per germline, CDR1 MDHEN and CDR2 SYDVKM. In nucleotides, the CDR3 is TGTGCCAGCCGTGCCCAAGGGCAGGGGTCGACTGAAGCTTTCTTT. As protein: CASRAQGQGSTEAFF.

The V and J genes are TRBV10-1 and TRBJ2-5; the D is unclear. Germline V lookup: CDR1 WNHNN, CDR2 SYGVQD (reference sequence). This CDR3 comprises 12 residues. With 6 bases removed from V and 5 bases from J, the gap between germline ends came to 10 bases. CDR3 loop: CASSDDSETQYF. DNA for the CDR3: TGCGCCAGCAGCGACGACTCGGAGACCCAGTACTTC.